These T cell receptor beta chains were read from a single sample in a study of shared clonotypes between healthy human individuals. Here immunoSEQ multiplex PCR was the method, and the copy in TCRdb shows in-frame clones only, minus some. The sample holds about 1 million clones, about 80% seen once. The sequencing sample was made of memory CD4+ T cells sorted from blood. These receptors were taken from a man younger than 35 in good health. Each CDR3 is given with its conserved first and last residue. D genes are given only for firm matches. Not all rows give a size; the values are once, few, many and, for expanded clones, a class.

j_call: TRBJ1-6; d_call: -; clone_size: once; v_call: TRBV7-9; cdr3_aa: CASSLSRQGNSPLHF; cdr3_nt: TGTGCCAGCAGCTTAAGTCGGCAGGGTAATTCACCCCTCCACTTT
j_call: TRBJ1-5; d_call: TRBD1; clone_size: -; v_call: TRBV2; cdr3_aa: CASSPLGGTLSNQPQHF; cdr3_nt: TGTGCCAGCAGTCCATTAGGGGGCACCCTTAGCAATCAGCCCCAGCATTTT
j_call: TRBJ1-6; d_call: -; clone_size: few; v_call: TRBV11-2; cdr3_aa: CASSIQQGGYSPLHF; cdr3_nt: TGTGCCAGCAGCATACAACAGGGAGGGTACTCACCCCTCCACTTT
j_call: TRBJ1-6; d_call: -; clone_size: -; v_call: TRBV6-4; cdr3_aa: CASSEEGYNSPLHF; cdr3_nt: TGTGCCAGCAGCGAGGAAGGTTATAATTCACCCCTCCACTTT
j_call: TRBJ2-7; d_call: TRBD1; clone_size: -; v_call: TRBV2; cdr3_aa: CASSRDRGRGEQYF; cdr3_nt: TGTGCCAGCAGTCGGGACAGGGGGCGCGGTGAGCAGTACTTC
j_call: TRBJ2-1; d_call: TRBD2; clone_size: -; v_call: TRBV5-1; cdr3_aa: CASSLGGAGGLSNEQFF; cdr3_nt: TGCGCCAGCAGCTTGGGAGGAGCGGGGGGCCTGAGCAATGAGCAGTTCTTC
j_call: TRBJ1-4; d_call: TRBD1; clone_size: -; v_call: TRBV28; cdr3_aa: CATRGTGNNEKLFF; cdr3_nt: TGTGCCACCAGGGGGACAGGGAATAATGAAAAACTGTTTTTT
j_call: TRBJ1-6; d_call: -; clone_size: -; v_call: TRBV28; cdr3_aa: CAIGPGTGVNSPLHF; cdr3_nt: TGTGCCATTGGACCAGGGACGGGTGTTAATTCACCCCTCCACTTT
j_call: TRBJ1-2; d_call: -; clone_size: -; v_call: TRBV5-8; cdr3_aa: CASSLLFSVYGYTF; cdr3_nt: TGTGCCAGCAGCTTGTTGTTTTCGGTCTATGGCTACACCTTC
j_call: TRBJ1-2; d_call: -; clone_size: -; v_call: TRBV5-1; cdr3_aa: CASSPPGHLNYGYTF; cdr3_nt: TGCGCCAGCAGCCCCCCGGGACATCTAAACTATGGCTACACCTTC
j_call: TRBJ1-2; d_call: -; clone_size: -; v_call: TRBV5-1; cdr3_aa: CASSLREGDGYTF; cdr3_nt: TGCGCCAGCAGCTTGAGGGAAGGCGATGGCTACACCTTC
j_call: TRBJ1-4; d_call: TRBD1; clone_size: -; v_call: TRBV6-4; cdr3_aa: CASSENRGEKLFF; cdr3_nt: TGTGCCAGCAGTGAAAACAGGGGTGAAAAACTGTTTTTT
j_call: TRBJ2-5; d_call: -; clone_size: -; v_call: TRBV4-3; cdr3_aa: CASSQGPALGTQYF; cdr3_nt: TGCGCCAGCAGCCAAGGTCCAGCTCTGGGGACCCAGTACTTC
j_call: TRBJ2-7; d_call: TRBD1; clone_size: -; v_call: TRBV10-2; cdr3_aa: CARKSRDRGPPLYEQYF; cdr3_nt: TGCGCCAGGAAATCCCGGGACAGGGGCCCCCCCCTCTACGAGCAGTACTTC
j_call: TRBJ2-7; d_call: -; clone_size: -; v_call: TRBV21-1; cdr3_aa: CASMRVGCSYEQYF; cdr3_nt: TGTGCCAGTATGAGGGTGGGGTGCTCCTACGAGCAGTACTTC
j_call: TRBJ2-7; d_call: -; clone_size: -; v_call: TRBV7-2; cdr3_aa: CASSRDPYEQYF; cdr3_nt: TGTGCCAGCAGCCGGGACCCCTACGAGCAGTACTTC
j_call: TRBJ2-7; d_call: -; clone_size: -; v_call: TRBV18; cdr3_aa: CASSPPTVTEQYF; cdr3_nt: TGTGCCAGCTCACCCCCGACAGTAACCGAGCAGTACTTC
j_call: TRBJ2-2; d_call: -; clone_size: -; v_call: TRBV5-1; cdr3_aa: CASSVSMNTGELFF; cdr3_nt: TGCGCCAGCAGTGTAAGCATGAACACCGGGGAGCTGTTTTTT
j_call: TRBJ2-5; d_call: -; clone_size: once; v_call: TRBV18; cdr3_aa: CASSPPSGGPQETQYF; cdr3_nt: TGTGCCAGCTCACCACCGTCGGGGGGCCCTCAAGAGACCCAGTACTTC
j_call: TRBJ1-6; d_call: -; clone_size: -; v_call: TRBV28; cdr3_aa: CASSFGSLGRAGAYNSPLHF; cdr3_nt: TGTGCCAGCAGTTTTGGGAGCCTCGGCAGGGCGGGCGCCTATAATTCACCCCTCCACTTT
j_call: TRBJ2-5; d_call: -; clone_size: -; v_call: TRBV12-5; cdr3_aa: CASGLPTTGSGTQYF; cdr3_nt: TGTGCTAGTGGTTTACCGACAACCGGGTCGGGGACCCAGTACTTC
j_call: TRBJ2-6; d_call: TRBD1; clone_size: -; v_call: TRBV18; cdr3_aa: CASSATSGQGASGANVLTF; cdr3_nt: TGTGCCAGCTCAGCTACATCGGGACAGGGGGCCTCTGGGGCCAACGTCCTGACTTTC
j_call: TRBJ1-2; d_call: -; clone_size: -; v_call: TRBV29-1; cdr3_aa: CSVAGDGYTF; cdr3_nt: TGCAGCGTTGCAGGAGATGGCTACACCTTC
j_call: TRBJ2-3; d_call: -; clone_size: -; v_call: TRBV6-1; cdr3_aa: CASSEVRADTQYF; cdr3_nt: TGTGCCAGCAGTGAAGTTCGGGCAGATACGCAGTATTTT
j_call: TRBJ2-2; d_call: TRBD2; clone_size: once; v_call: TRBV5-6; cdr3_aa: CASSLGLAGGPGTGELFF; cdr3_nt: TGTGCCAGCAGCTTAGGACTAGCGGGAGGGCCGGGAACCGGGGAGCTGTTTTTT
j_call: TRBJ1-3; d_call: TRBD1; clone_size: -; v_call: TRBV28; cdr3_aa: CASSLTSPDRAGNTIYF; cdr3_nt: TGTGCCAGCAGTTTAACCTCACCGGACAGGGCTGGAAACACCATATATTTT
j_call: TRBJ2-3; d_call: TRBD2; clone_size: -; v_call: TRBV5-1; cdr3_aa: CASSLERGMGTDTQYF; cdr3_nt: TGCGCCAGCAGCTTGGAGCGGGGGATGGGCACAGATACGCAGTATTTT
j_call: TRBJ2-7; d_call: TRBD2; clone_size: -; v_call: TRBV11-2; cdr3_aa: CASSWGLAGGRNEQYF; cdr3_nt: TGTGCCAGCAGCTGGGGACTAGCGGGGGGGCGGAACGAGCAGTACTTC
j_call: TRBJ2-3; d_call: TRBD1; clone_size: few; v_call: TRBV6-1; cdr3_aa: CASSEGQGVGTQYF; cdr3_nt: TGTGCCAGCAGTGAGGGCCAGGGGGTAGGCACGCAGTATTTT
j_call: TRBJ1-4; d_call: -; clone_size: -; v_call: TRBV7-9; cdr3_aa: CASSSRGNEKLFF; cdr3_nt: TGTGCCAGCAGCTCTAGAGGAAATGAAAAACTGTTTTTT
j_call: TRBJ2-7; d_call: TRBD2; clone_size: once; v_call: TRBV28; cdr3_aa: CASSFGVSRGSGGTAYEQYF; cdr3_nt: TGTGCCAGCAGTTTCGGGGTCTCTAGAGGTAGCGGGGGAACAGCCTACGAGCAGTACTTC
j_call: TRBJ2-1; d_call: -; clone_size: few; v_call: TRBV19; cdr3_aa: CASSPRTVGNEQFF; cdr3_nt: TGTGCCAGTAGTCCGCGGACAGTAGGGAATGAGCAGTTCTTC
j_call: TRBJ1-3; d_call: -; clone_size: -; v_call: TRBV28; cdr3_aa: CAAITSGNTIYF; cdr3_nt: TGTGCCGCAATTACGTCTGGAAACACCATATATTTT
j_call: TRBJ2-6; d_call: -; clone_size: -; v_call: TRBV28; cdr3_aa: CASSLVIPSGANVLTF; cdr3_nt: TGTGCCAGCAGCTTAGTAATACCCTCTGGGGCCAACGTCCTGACTTTC
j_call: TRBJ2-7; d_call: TRBD1; clone_size: -; v_call: TRBV10-3; cdr3_aa: CAISGDSDSSEQYF; cdr3_nt: TGTGCCATCAGTGGGGACAGCGACTCATCCGAGCAGTACTTC
j_call: TRBJ1-2; d_call: TRBD1; clone_size: -; v_call: TRBV18; cdr3_aa: CASSPPGQANYGYTF; cdr3_nt: TGTGCCAGCTCACCACCGGGACAGGCTAACTATGGCTACACCTTC
j_call: TRBJ1-2; d_call: -; clone_size: -; v_call: TRBV19; cdr3_aa: CASSRRDTNYGYTF; cdr3_nt: TGTGCCAGTAGTAGGCGGGACACTAACTATGGCTACACCTTC
j_call: TRBJ2-7; d_call: TRBD2; clone_size: -; v_call: TRBV5-6; cdr3_aa: CASSSRLAGKTYEQYF; cdr3_nt: TGTGCCAGCAGCTCCCGACTAGCGGGTAAGACCTACGAGCAGTACTTC
j_call: TRBJ2-1; d_call: -; clone_size: -; v_call: TRBV5-4; cdr3_aa: CASSLDGLSEQFF; cdr3_nt: TGTGCCAGCAGCTTGGACGGTCTATCGGAGCAGTTCTTC
j_call: TRBJ2-1; d_call: TRBD1; clone_size: -; v_call: TRBV5-1; cdr3_aa: CASSQTTGRNEQFF; cdr3_nt: TGCGCCAGCAGCCAGACGACAGGGCGCAATGAGCAGTTCTTC
j_call: TRBJ1-5; d_call: -; clone_size: once; v_call: TRBV11-2; cdr3_aa: CASSGRGGMSQPQHF; cdr3_nt: TGTGCCAGCAGCGGAAGAGGGGGTATGAGTCAGCCCCAGCATTTT
j_call: TRBJ1-4; d_call: -; clone_size: -; v_call: TRBV5-1; cdr3_aa: CASRGQSSNEKLFF; cdr3_nt: TGCGCCAGCCGAGGACAATCCTCAAATGAAAAACTGTTTTTT
j_call: TRBJ2-1; d_call: -; clone_size: -; v_call: TRBV30; cdr3_aa: CAFNLPPSSREFF; cdr3_nt: TGTGCCTTCAACCTCCCCCCTAGTTCCAGAGAGTTCTTC